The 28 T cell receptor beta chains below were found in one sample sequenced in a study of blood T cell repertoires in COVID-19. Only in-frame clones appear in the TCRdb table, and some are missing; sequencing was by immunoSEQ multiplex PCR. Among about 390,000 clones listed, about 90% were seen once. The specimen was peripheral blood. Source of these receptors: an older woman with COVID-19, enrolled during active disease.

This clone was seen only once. The CDR3, as DNA: TGTGCCAGCAGCGTAAGCGAAGCGAACACTGAAGCTTTCTTT. This codes for CASSVSEANTEAFF. The chain is built from TRBV9 and TRBJ1-1; D ambiguous. CDR3 size: 14 residues. Germline CDR1 reads SGDLS; CDR2 reads YYNGEE. The V end was cut by 1 base, the J end by 1 base, with 8 bases between.

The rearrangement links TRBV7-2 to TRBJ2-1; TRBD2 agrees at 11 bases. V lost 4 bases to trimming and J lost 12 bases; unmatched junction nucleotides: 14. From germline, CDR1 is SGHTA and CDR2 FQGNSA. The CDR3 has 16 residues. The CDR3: CASSYSATSGDTGQFF. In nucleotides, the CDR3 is TGTGCCAGCAGCTACTCCGCGACTAGCGGGGACACGGGGCAGTTCTTC.

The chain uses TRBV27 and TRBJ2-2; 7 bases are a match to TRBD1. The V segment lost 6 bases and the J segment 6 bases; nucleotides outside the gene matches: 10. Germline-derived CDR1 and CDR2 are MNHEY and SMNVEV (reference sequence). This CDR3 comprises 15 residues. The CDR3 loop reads CASSPRDSYPGELFF. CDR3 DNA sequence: TGTGCCAGCAGCCCCAGGGACAGCTATCCCGGGGAGCTGTTTTTT.

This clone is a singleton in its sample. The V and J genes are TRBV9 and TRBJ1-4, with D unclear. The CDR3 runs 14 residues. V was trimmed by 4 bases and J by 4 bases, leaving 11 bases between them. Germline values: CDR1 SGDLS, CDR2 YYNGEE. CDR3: CASSSGKLNEKLFF. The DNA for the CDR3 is TGTGCCAGCAGCTCCGGTAAACTTAATGAAAAACTGTTTTTT.

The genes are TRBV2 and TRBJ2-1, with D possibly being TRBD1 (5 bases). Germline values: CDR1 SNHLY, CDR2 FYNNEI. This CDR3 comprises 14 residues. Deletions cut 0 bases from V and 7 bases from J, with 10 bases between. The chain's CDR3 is CASSEAQGSNEQFF. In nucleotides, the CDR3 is TGTGCCAGCAGTGAAGCTCAGGGTTCTAATGAGCAGTTCTTC.

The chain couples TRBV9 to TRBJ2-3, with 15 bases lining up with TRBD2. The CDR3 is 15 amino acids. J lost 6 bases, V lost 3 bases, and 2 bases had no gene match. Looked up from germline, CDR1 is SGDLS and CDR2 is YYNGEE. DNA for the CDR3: TGTGCCAGCAGCGCCGGGACTAGCGGGGGGGATACGCAGTATTTT. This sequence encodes CASSAGTSGGDTQYF.

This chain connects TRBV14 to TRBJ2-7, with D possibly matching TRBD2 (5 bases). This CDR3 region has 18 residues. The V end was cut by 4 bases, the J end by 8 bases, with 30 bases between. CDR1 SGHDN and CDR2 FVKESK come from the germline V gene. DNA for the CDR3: TGTGCCAGCAGCCGCGTCATAGGAGCGGCTTACGGGTCCCCGCAGCAGTACTTC. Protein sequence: CASSRVIGAAYGSPQQYF.

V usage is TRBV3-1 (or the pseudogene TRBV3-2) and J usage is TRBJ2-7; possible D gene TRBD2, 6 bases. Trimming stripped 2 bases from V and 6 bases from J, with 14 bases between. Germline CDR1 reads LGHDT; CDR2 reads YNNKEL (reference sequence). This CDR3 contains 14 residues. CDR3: CASSQFGGKGEQYF. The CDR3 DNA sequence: TGTGCCAGCAGCCAATTTGGGGGGAAGGGCGAGCAGTACTTC.

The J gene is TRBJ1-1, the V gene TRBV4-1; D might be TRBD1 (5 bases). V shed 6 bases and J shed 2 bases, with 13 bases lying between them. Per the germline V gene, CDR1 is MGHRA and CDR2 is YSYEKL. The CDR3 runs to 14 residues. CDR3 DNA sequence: TGCGCCAGCAGGACAGACAAAGGTAACACTGAAGCTTTCTTT. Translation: CASRTDKGNTEAFF.

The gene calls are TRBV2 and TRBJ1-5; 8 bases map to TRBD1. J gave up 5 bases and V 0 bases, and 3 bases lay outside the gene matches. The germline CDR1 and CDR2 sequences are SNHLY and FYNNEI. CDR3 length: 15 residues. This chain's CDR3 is CASSEARQGYQPQHF. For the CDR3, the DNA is TGTGCCAGCAGTGAAGCGCGACAGGGGTATCAGCCCCAGCATTTT.

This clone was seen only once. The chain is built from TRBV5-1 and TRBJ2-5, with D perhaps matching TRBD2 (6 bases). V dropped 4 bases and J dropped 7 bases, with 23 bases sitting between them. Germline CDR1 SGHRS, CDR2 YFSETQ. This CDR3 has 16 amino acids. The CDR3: CASSLEGQASLGTQYF. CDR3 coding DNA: TGCGCCAGCAGCCTGGAGGGGCAGGCGAGCCTCGGGACCCAGTACTTC.

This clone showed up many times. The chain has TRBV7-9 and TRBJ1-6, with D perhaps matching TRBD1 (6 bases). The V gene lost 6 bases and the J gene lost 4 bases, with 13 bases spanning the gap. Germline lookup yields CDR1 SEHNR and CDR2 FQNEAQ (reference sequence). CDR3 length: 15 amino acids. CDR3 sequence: CASRLQGDYNSPLHF. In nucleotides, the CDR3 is TGTGCCAGCAGGCTACAGGGAGATTATAATTCACCCCTCCACTTT. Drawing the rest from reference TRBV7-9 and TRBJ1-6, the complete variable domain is DTGVSQNPRHKITKRGQNVTFRCDPISEHNRLYWYRQTLGQGPEFLTYFQNEAQLEKSRLLSDRFSAERPKGSFSTLEIQRTEQGDSAMYLCASRLQGDYNSPLHFGNGTRLTVT.

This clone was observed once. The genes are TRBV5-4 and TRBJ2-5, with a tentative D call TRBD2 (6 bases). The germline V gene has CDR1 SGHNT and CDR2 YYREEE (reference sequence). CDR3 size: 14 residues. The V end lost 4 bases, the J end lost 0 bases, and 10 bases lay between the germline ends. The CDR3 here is CASSPRGNQETQYF. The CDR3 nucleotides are TGTGCCAGCAGCCCCCGGGGGAACCAAGAGACCCAGTACTTC.

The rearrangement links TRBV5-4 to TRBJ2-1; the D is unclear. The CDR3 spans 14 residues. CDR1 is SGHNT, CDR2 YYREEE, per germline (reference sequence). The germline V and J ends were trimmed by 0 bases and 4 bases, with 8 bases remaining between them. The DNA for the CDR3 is TGTGCCAGCAGCTTGGTTAGAGCTTACAATGAGCAGTTCTTC. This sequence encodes CASSLVRAYNEQFF.

The CDR3 reads CASSYQGQGAGEQYF. In nucleotides, the CDR3 is TGTGCCAGCAGTTACCAGGGACAGGGGGCTGGGGAGCAGTACTTC. The chain employs TRBV6-5 and TRBJ2-7; 12 positions match TRBD1. The J segment lost 7 bases and the V segment lost 2 bases, leaving 6 bases of the junction unmatched. This CDR3 spans 15 amino acids. Looked up from germline, CDR1 is MNHEY and CDR2 is SVGAGI.

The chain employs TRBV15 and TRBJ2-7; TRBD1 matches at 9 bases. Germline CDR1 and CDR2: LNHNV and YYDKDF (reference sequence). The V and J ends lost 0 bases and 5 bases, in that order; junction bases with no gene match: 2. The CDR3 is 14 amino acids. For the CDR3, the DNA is TGTGCCACCAGCAGAGATGGGGACAGGGACGAGCAGTACTTC. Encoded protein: CATSRDGDRDEQYF.

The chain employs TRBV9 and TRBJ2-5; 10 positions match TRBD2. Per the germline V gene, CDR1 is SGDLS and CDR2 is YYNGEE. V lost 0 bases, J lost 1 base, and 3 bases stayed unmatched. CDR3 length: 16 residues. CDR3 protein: CASSVGLAGAQETQYF. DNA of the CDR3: TGTGCCAGCAGCGTAGGCCTAGCGGGGGCCCAAGAGACCCAGTACTTC.

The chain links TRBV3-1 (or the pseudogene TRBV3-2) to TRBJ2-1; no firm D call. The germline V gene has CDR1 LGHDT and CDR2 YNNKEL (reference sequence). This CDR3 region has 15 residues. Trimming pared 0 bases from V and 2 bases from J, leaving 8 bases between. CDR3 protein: CASSQDRAAYNEQFF. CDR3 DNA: TGTGCCAGCAGCCAAGATCGTGCAGCCTACAATGAGCAGTTCTTC.

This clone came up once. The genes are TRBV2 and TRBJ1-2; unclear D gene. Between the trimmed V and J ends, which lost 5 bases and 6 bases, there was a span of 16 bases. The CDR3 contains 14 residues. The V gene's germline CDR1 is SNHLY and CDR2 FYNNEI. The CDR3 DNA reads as TGTGCCAGCAGTAGGGCCGGGGATCGGGATGGCTACACCTTC. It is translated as CASSRAGDRDGYTF.

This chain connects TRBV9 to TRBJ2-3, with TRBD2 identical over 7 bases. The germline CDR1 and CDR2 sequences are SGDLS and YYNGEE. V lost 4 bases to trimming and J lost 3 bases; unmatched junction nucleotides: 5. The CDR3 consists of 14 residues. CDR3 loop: CASSQRGMTDTQYF. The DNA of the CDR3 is TGTGCCAGCAGCCAGCGGGGAATGACAGATACGCAGTATTTT.

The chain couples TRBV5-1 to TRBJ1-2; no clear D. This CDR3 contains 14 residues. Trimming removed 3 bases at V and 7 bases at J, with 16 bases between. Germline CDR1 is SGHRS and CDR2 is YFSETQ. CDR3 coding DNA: TGCGCCAGCAGCTCTATGGGCCAGGCTCCTGGCTACACCTTC. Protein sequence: CASSSMGQAPGYTF.

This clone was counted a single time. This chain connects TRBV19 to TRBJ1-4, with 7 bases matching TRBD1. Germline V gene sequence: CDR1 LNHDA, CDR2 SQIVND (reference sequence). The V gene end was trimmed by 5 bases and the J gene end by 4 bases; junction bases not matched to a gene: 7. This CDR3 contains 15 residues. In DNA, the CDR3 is TGTGCCAGTAGTCGGGGACAGACCAATAATGAAAAACTGTTTTTT. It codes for CASSRGQTNNEKLFF.

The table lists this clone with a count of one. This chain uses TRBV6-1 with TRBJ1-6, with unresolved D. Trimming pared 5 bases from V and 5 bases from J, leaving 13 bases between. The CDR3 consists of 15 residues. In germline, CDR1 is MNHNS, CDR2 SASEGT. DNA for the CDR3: TGTGCCAGCAGTTCGAACGGAGTCCATAATTCACCCCTCCACTTT. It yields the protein CASSSNGVHNSPLHF.

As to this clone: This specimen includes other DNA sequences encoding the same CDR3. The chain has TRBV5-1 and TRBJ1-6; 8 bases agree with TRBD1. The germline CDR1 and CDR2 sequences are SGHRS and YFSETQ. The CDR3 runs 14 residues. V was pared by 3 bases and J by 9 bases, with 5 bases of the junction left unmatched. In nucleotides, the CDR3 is TGCGCCAGCAGCTCCGGGACAGGTAGTTCACCCCTCCACTTT. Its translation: CASSSGTGSSPLHF.

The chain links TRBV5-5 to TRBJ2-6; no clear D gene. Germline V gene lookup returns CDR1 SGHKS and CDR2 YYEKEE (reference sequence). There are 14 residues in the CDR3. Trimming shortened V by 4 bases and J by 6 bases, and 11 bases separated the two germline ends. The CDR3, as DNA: TGTGCCAGCAGCATCCTTAGCCCGGCCAACGTCCTGACTTTC. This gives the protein CASSILSPANVLTF.

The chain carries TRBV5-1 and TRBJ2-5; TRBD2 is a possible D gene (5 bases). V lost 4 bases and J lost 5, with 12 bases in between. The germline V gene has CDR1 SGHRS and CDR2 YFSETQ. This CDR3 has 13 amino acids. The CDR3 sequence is CASSDEGTETQYF. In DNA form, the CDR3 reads TGCGCCAGCAGCGACGAGGGCACTGAGACCCAGTACTTC.

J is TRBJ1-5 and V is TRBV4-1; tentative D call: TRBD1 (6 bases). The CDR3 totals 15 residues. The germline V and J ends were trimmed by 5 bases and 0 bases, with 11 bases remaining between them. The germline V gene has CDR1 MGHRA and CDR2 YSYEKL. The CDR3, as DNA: TGCGCCAGCAGCAGTGACAGGAGTAGCAATCAGCCCCAGCATTTT. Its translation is CASSSDRSSNQPQHF.

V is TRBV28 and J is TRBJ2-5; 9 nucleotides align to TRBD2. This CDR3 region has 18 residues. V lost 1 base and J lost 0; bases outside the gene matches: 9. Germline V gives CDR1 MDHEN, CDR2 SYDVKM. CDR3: CASSLSLAGTIYQETQYF. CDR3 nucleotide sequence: TGTGCCAGCAGTTTATCCCTAGCGGGAACCATCTACCAAGAGACCCAGTACTTC.